A selection of T cell receptor beta chains follows, all from one sample in a study of blood T cell repertoires in COVID-19. Only in-frame clones appear in the TCRdb table, and some are missing; sequencing was by immunoSEQ multiplex PCR. The table has around 70,000 clones, 80% to 95% seen once. The material sequenced was peripheral blood. The receptors come from a man in his forties or fifties with COVID-19, enrolled during active disease. Each CDR3 is given with its conserved first and last residue. The order of the fields is V gene, D gene, J gene, CDR3 protein. The D gene is left open where the match is weak.

TRBV7-2	.	TRBJ2-4	CASSLETVNIQYF
TRBV3-1/TRBV3-2	TRBD2	TRBJ2-2	CASGGSPAGELFF
TRBV7-9	TRBD1	TRBJ1-2	CASSFGTDYGYTF
TRBV15	TRBD2	TRBJ2-1	CATSRDFSGRYNEQFF
TRBV7-2	.	TRBJ1-3	CASSQGNTIYF
TRBV27	.	TRBJ2-1	CASSLLKQGWSYNEQFF
TRBV19	TRBD1	TRBJ1-5	CASRGDNQPQHF
TRBV7-9	.	TRBJ2-5	CASSLEQQETQYF
TRBV28	.	TRBJ1-1	CASSSVNTEAFF
TRBV25-1	TRBD1	TRBJ2-1	CASSLSGTGGGSYNEQFF
TRBV7-9	TRBD2	TRBJ2-3	CASSDIAGGVADTQYF
TRBV19	.	TRBJ2-2	CASSPPPTGKHPGELFF
TRBV7-2	TRBD1	TRBJ2-1	CASSSQTGLSSNEQFF
TRBV12-3/TRBV12-4	.	TRBJ2-2	CAIGGTGELFF
TRBV7-3	TRBD2	TRBJ2-2	CASSRLAGGLNTGELFF